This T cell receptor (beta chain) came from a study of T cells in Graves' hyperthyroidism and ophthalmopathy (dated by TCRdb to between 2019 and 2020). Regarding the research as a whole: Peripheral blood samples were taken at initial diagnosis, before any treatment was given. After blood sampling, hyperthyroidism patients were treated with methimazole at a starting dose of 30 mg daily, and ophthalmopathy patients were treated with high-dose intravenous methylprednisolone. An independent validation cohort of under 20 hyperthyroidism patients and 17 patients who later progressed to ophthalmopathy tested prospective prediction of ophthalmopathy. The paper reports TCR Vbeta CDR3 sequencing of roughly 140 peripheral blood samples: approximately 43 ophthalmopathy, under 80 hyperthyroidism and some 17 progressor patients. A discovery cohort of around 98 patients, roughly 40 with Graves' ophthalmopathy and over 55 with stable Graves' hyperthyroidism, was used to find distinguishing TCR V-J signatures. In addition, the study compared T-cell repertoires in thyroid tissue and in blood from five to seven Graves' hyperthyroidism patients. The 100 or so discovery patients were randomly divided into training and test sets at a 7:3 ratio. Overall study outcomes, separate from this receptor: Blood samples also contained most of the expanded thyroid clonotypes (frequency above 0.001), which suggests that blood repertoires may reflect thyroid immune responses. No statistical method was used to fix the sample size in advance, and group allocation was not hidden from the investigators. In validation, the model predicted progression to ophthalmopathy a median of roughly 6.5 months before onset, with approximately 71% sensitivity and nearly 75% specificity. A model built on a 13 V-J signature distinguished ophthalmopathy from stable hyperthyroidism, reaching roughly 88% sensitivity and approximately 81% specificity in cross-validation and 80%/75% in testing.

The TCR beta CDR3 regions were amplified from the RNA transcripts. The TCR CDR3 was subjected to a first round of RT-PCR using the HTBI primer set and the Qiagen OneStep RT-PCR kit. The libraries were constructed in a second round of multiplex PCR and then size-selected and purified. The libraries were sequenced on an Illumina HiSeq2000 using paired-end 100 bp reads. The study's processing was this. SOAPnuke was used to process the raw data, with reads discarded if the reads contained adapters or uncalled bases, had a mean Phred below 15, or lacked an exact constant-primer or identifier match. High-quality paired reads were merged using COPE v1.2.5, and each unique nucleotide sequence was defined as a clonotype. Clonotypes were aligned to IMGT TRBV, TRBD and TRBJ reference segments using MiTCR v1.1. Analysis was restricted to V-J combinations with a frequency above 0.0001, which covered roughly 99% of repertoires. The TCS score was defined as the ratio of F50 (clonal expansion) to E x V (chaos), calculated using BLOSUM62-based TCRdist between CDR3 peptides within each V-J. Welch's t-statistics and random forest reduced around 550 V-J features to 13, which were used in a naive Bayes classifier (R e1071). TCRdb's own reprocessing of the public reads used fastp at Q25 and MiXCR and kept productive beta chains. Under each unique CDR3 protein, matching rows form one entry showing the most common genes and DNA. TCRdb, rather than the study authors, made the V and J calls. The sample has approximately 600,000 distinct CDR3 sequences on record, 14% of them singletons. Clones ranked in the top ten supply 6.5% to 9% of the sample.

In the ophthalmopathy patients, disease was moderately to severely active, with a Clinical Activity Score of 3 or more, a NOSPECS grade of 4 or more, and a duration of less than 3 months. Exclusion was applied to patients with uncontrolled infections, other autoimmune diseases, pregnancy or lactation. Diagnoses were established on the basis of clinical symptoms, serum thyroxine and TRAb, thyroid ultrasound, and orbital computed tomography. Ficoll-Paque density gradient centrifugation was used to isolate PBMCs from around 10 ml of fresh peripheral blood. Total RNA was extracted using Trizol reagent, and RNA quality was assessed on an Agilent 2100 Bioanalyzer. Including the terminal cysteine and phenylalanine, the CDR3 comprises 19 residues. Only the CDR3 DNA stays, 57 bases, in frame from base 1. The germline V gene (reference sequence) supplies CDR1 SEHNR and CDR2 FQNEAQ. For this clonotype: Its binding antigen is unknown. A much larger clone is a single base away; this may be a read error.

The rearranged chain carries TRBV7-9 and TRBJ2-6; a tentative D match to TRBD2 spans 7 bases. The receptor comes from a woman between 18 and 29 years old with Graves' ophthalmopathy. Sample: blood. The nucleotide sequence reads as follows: TGCGCCAGCAGCCAAGATATCCCGGCGGGGGCCTCTGGGGCCAACGCCCTGACTTTC. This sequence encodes CASSQDIPAGASGANALTF.